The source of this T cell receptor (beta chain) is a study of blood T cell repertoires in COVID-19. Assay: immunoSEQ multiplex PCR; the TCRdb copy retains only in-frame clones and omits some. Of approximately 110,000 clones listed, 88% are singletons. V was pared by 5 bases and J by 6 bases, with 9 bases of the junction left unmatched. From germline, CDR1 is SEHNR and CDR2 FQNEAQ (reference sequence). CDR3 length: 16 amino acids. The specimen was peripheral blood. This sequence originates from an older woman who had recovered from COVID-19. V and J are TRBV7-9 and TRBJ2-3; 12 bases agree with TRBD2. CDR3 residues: CASSLGTSGRYDTQYF. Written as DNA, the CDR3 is TGTGCCAGCAGCCTAGGGACTAGCGGGCGTTACGATACGCAGTATTTT.